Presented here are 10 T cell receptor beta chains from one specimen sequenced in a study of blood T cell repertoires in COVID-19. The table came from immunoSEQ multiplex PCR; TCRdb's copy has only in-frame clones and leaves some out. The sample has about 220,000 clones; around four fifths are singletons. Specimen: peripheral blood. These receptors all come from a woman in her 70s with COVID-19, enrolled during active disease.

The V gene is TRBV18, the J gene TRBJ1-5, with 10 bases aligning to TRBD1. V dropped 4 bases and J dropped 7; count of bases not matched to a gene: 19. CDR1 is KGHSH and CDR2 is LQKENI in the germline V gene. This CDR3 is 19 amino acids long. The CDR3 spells CASSLYITTGTGVGQPQHF. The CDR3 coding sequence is TGTGCCAGCTCACTATACATAACCACCGGGACAGGGGTAGGACAGCCCCAGCATTTT.

The DNA of the CDR3 is TGTGCCAGCAGTGAATTACAGTTTAATGAAAAACTGTTTTTT. This translates into CASSELQFNEKLFF. The genes are TRBV2 and TRBJ1-4; D remains ambiguous. V was trimmed by 2 bases and J by 4 bases, leaving 8 bases between them. The CDR3 has 14 residues. From germline, CDR1 is SNHLY and CDR2 FYNNEI.

The CDR3 is CASSLMRTGVVETQYF. In DNA form, the CDR3 reads TGTGCCAGCAGCCTTATGAGGACAGGGGTTGTTGAGACCCAGTACTTC. The V and J genes are TRBV5-4 and TRBJ2-5; TRBD1 matches 9 bases. Trimming at V came to 4 bases and at J to 5 bases, leaving 12 bases not matched to a gene. The germline V gene has CDR1 SGHNT and CDR2 YYREEE (reference sequence). CDR3 length: 16 residues.

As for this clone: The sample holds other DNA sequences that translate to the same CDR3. The CDR3 region is CASSLRDGYTF. The CDR3 bases are TGTGCCAGCAGTTTGCGGGACGGCTACACCTTC. V and J are TRBV12-3 or TRBV12-4 and TRBJ1-2; weak D call: TRBD1 (5 bases). V was trimmed by 3 bases and J by 8 bases, leaving 7 bases between them. The CDR3 runs to 11 residues.

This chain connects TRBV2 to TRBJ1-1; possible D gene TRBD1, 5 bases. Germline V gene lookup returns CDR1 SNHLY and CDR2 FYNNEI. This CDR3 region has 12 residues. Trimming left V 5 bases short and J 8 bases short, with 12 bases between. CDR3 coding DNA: TGTGCCAGCAGTTCGCAGGGAAAAGAAGCTTTCTTT. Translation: CASSSQGKEAFF.

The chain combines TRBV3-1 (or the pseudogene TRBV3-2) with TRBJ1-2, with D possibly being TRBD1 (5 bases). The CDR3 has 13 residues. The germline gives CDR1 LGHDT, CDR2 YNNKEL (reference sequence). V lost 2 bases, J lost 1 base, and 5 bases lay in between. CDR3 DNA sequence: TGTGCCAGCAGCCAACAGGGTAACTATGGCTACACCTTC. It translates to CASSQQGNYGYTF.

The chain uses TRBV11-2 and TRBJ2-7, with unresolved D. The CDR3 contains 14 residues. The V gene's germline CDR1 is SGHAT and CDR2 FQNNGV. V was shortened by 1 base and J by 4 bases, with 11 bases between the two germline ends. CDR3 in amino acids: CASSLGEFPYEQYF. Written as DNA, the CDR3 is TGTGCCAGCAGCTTAGGAGAGTTCCCTTACGAGCAGTACTTC. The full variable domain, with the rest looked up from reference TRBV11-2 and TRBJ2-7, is EAGVAQSPRYKIIEKRQSVAFWCNPISGHATLYWYQQILGQGPKLLIQFQNNGVVDDSQLPKDRFSAERLKGVDSTLKIQPAKLEDSAVYLCASSLGEFPYEQYFGPGTRLTVT.

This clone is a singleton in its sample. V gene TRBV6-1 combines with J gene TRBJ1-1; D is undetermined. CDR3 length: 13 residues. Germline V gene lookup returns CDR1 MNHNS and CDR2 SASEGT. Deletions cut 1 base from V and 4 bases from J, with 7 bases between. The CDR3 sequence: CASSEVRSTEAFF. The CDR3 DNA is TGTGCCAGCAGTGAAGTTAGAAGCACTGAAGCTTTCTTT.

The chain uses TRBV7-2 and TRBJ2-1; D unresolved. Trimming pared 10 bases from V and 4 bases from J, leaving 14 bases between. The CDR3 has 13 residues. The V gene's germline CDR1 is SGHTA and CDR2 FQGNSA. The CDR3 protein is CATRQSPYNEQFF. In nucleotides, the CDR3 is TGTGCCACCCGCCAGTCTCCGTACAATGAGCAGTTCTTC. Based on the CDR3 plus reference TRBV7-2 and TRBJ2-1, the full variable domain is GAGVSQSPSNKVTEKGKDVELRCDPISGHTALYWYRQSLGQGLEFLIYFQGNSAPDKSGLPSDRFSAERTGGSVSTLTIQRTQQEDSAVYLCATRQSPYNEQFFGPGTRLTVL.

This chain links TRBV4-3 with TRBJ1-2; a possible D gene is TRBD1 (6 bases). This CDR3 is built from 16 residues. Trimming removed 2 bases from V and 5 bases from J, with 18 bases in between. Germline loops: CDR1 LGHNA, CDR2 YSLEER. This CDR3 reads CASSQIGAGEKYGYTF. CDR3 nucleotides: TGCGCCAGCAGCCAAATAGGGGCAGGGGAGAAGTATGGCTACACCTTC.